The 26 T cell receptor beta chains in this list originate from one sample, sequenced in a study of CD8 T cells in Susac syndrome. When the RNA was reverse transcribed, random hexamers were used with an input of roughly 0.5 to 1 ug. TCRdb independently ran MiXCR on the immunoSEQ multiplex PCR reads; one entry per CDR3 protein. The top ten clones hold over 0.09% of a sample with 250,000 to 350,000 distinct CDR3 sequences, more than 75% of them seen once. The sample comprised CD8+ T cells from PBMCs. The origin of the receptors is a human donor with multiple sclerosis.

The chain has TRBV7-9 and TRBJ1-1; a possible D gene is TRBD1 (5 bases). The CDR3 contains 12 residues. Trimming took off 5 bases at V and 4 bases at J, with 8 bases between the two ends. The germline V gene encodes CDR1 SEHNR and CDR2 FQNEAQ (reference sequence). The DNA of the CDR3 is TGTGCCAGCAGCGGGGGGAGCACTGAAGCTTTCTTT. Its protein is CASSGGSTEAFF.

This chain links TRBV4-1 with TRBJ2-2, with TRBD2 matching 13 bases. Losses at the gene ends were 7 bases for V and 5 bases for J; bases not matched to a gene: 4. In germline, CDR1 is MGHRA, CDR2 YSYEKL. The length of the CDR3 is 15 residues. CDR3 sequence reads: CASNGLAGDTGELFF. CDR3 bases: TGCGCCAGCAACGGACTAGCGGGAGATACCGGGGAGCTGTTTTTT.

This clonotype came up a few times. The chain employs TRBV7-9 and TRBJ2-7; D perhaps matches TRBD1 (5 bases). This CDR3 is built from 13 residues. The germline V gene encodes CDR1 SEHNR and CDR2 FQNEAQ (reference sequence). Deletions cut 5 bases from V and 2 bases from J, with 10 bases between. CDR3 sequence reads: CASSAQGAYEQYF. DNA for the CDR3: TGTGCCAGCAGCGCGCAGGGTGCCTACGAGCAGTACTTC.

The J gene is TRBJ2-3, the V gene TRBV23-1; possibly TRBD1 for D (6 bases). TRBV23-1 is recorded as an ORF, its role being uncertain. The ends were cut back, 8 bases at V and 3 bases at J, with 24 bases in the middle. This CDR3 has 17 amino acids. CDR3 nucleotide sequence: TGCGCCAGCTCCCAAGGGGACAACCGAGGCGCAACAGATACGCAGTATTTT. Translation: CASSQGDNRGATDTQYF.

This chain connects TRBV29-1 to TRBJ2-3; possible D gene TRBD1, 5 bases. The CDR3 spans 14 residues. Trimming shortened V by 2 bases and J by 5 bases, and 14 bases separated the two germline ends. CDR1 and CDR2 from the germline V gene are SQVTM and ANQGSEA. The CDR3 reads CSVETRVEGDTQYF. The CDR3 DNA is TGCAGCGTTGAAACCAGGGTAGAAGGAGATACGCAGTATTTT.

V is TRBV7-6 and J is TRBJ2-7; weak D call: TRBD2 (6 bases). The V gene's germline CDR1 is SGHVS and CDR2 FNYEAQ. The CDR3 runs 16 residues. The V gene lost 1 base and the J gene lost 5 bases, with 18 bases spanning the gap. The CDR3 nucleotides read TGTGCCAGCAGCTTAGGGGCCGGGACTGGCTCACACGAGCAGTACTTC. This encodes CASSLGAGTGSHEQYF.

The rearrangement links TRBV29-1 to TRBJ1-2; D possibly corresponds to TRBD1 (5 bases). Trimming took off 4 bases at V and 3 bases at J, with 15 bases between the two ends. The germline V gene encodes CDR1 SQVTM and CDR2 ANQGSEA. This CDR3 contains 14 residues. The CDR3 is CSVGAGPQDYGYTF. In DNA, the CDR3 is TGCAGCGTTGGTGCGGGACCTCAGGACTATGGCTACACCTTC. The whole variable domain, remainder taken from reference TRBV29-1 and TRBJ1-2, is SAVISQKPSRDICQRGTSLTIQCQVDSQVTMMFWYRQQPGQSLTLIATANQGSEATYESGFVIDKFPISRPNLTFSTLTVSNMSPEDSSIYLCSVGAGPQDYGYTFGSGTRLTVV.

This chain links TRBV7-8 with TRBJ2-2, with D possibly TRBD2 on 5 matching bases. The CDR3 runs to 16 residues. The V and J ends lost 5 bases and 5 bases respectively, with 18 bases between them. Germline V lookup: CDR1 SGHVS, CDR2 FQNEAQ. As DNA, the CDR3 is TGTGCCAGCAGCCAACTCGAGCGGTTAAGAACCGGGGAGCTGTTTTTT. Encoded protein: CASSQLERLRTGELFF.

This chain connects TRBV20-1 to TRBJ2-3; 7 bases align to TRBD2. Germline loops: CDR1 DFQATT, CDR2 SNEGSKA (reference sequence). This CDR3 contains 17 residues. With 4 bases clipped from V and 4 bases from J, the junction kept 17 bases outside the gene matches. The DNA for the CDR3 is TGCAGTGCTATGTTCCTAGCGGAACCCTTTTTCGCAGATACGCAGTATTTT. Its protein product is CSAMFLAEPFFADTQYF.

The chain links TRBV2 to TRBJ2-1; perhaps TRBD1 as D (5 bases). The CDR3 consists of 15 residues. With 0 bases removed from V and 6 bases from J, the gap between germline ends came to 12 bases. Germline values: CDR1 SNHLY, CDR2 FYNNEI. This CDR3 is CASSEAGRARNEQFF. Here the CDR3 DNA reads TGTGCCAGCAGTGAAGCGGGGCGTGCGCGCAATGAGCAGTTCTTC. The full variable domain, rest sourced from reference TRBV2 and TRBJ2-1, is EPEVTQTPSHQVTQMGQEVILRCVPISNHLYFYWYRQILGQKVEFLVSFYNNEISEKSEIFDDQFSVERPDGSNFTLKIRSTKLEDSAMYFCASSEAGRARNEQFFGPGTRLTVL.

The chain links TRBV11-2 to TRBJ2-5; 7 bases agree with TRBD1. Trimming took 5 bases from V and 4 from J; bases not matched to a gene: 13. Germline V gives CDR1 SGHAT, CDR2 FQNNGV. This CDR3 is 16 amino acids long. CDR3 sequence (DNA): TGTGCCAGCAGCGGCCCTTCACAGGGGTTGGGAGAGACCCAGTACTTC. This sequence encodes CASSGPSQGLGETQYF.

V gene TRBV19 combines with J gene TRBJ2-1, with a possible D match to TRBD1 (6 bases). Trimming pared 5 bases from V and 7 bases from J, leaving 15 bases between. Germline V CDR1 and CDR2: LNHDA, SQIVND (reference sequence). The CDR3 length is 14 residues. The CDR3 loop reads CASSPYSDSNEQFF. For the CDR3, the DNA is TGTGCCAGTAGTCCATATTCGGACAGTAATGAGCAGTTCTTC.

CDR3 region: CASSLPDGNSYEQYF. The DNA of the CDR3 is TGTGCCAGCAGCCTCCCCGACGGGAACTCCTACGAGCAGTACTTC. This chain connects TRBV7-9 to TRBJ2-7; TRBD2 is a possible D gene (5 bases). V was cut by 5 bases and J by 0 bases, with 14 bases left in between. The CDR3 totals 15 residues. Per the germline V gene, CDR1 is SEHNR and CDR2 is FQNEAQ (reference sequence). Full variable domain (remainder filled in from reference TRBV7-9 and TRBJ2-7): DTGVSQNPRHKITKRGQNVTFRCDPISEHNRLYWYRQTLGQGPEFLTYFQNEAQLEKSRLLSDRFSAERPKGSFSTLEIQRTEQGDSAMYLCASSLPDGNSYEQYFGPGTRLTVT.

V gene TRBV30 combines with J gene TRBJ2-2; D not certain. This CDR3 spans 12 amino acids. V was cut by 5 bases and J by 10 bases, with 14 bases left in between. Germline V lookup: CDR1 GTSNPN, CDR2 SVGIG (reference sequence). The CDR3 region has the DNA TGTGCCTGGCAACCTAAGCGAGAGGAGCTGTTTTTT. Its protein product is CAWQPKREELFF.

J is TRBJ1-5 and V is TRBV27, with D uncertain. V was clipped by 5 bases and J by 3 bases, with 11 bases between them. Germline assignment: CDR1 MNHEY and CDR2 SMNVEV (reference sequence). This CDR3 is 14 amino acids long. The CDR3 protein is CASSNRASNQPQHF. The CDR3 nucleotides are TGTGCCAGCAGTAACCGGGCCTCCAATCAGCCCCAGCATTTT.

In this sample, this clonotype turned up once. This sequence joins TRBV4-1 and TRBJ1-5; a possible D gene is TRBD1 (6 bases). Trimming pared 4 bases from V and 3 bases from J, leaving 19 bases between. The CDR3 runs 17 residues. CDR1 is MGHRA and CDR2 is YSYEKL in the germline V gene. CDR3 region: CASSLWAGRGSNQPQHF. The CDR3 DNA is TGCGCCAGCAGCCTTTGGGCGGGCAGGGGATCCAATCAGCCCCAGCATTTT.

The CDR3 coding sequence is TGTGCCAGCAGCTTAGTTGTGTCGCAAGAGACCCAGTACTTC. It is translated as CASSLVVSQETQYF. The V gene is TRBV7-9, the J gene TRBJ2-5; D not certain. Looked up from germline, CDR1 is SEHNR and CDR2 is FQNEAQ (reference sequence). This CDR3 has 14 amino acids. V was clipped by 1 base and J by 2 bases, with 8 bases between them.

About this clonotype: At one end the junction does not follow the germline gene, possibly because of a read error. The chain employs TRBV9 and TRBJ1-1, with 7 positions matching TRBD1. The CDR3 runs to 11 residues. Germline CDR1 and CDR2: SGDLS and YYNGEE. The CDR3 sequence: CASSPQRQGSF. In DNA, the CDR3 is TGTGCCAGCAGCCCCCAGCGACAGGGAAGTTTT.

The chain joins TRBV7-8 to TRBJ2-2; 8 positions match TRBD2. Per the germline V gene, CDR1 is SGHVS and CDR2 is FQNEAQ. This CDR3 is built from 15 residues. V was clipped by 2 bases and J by 3 bases; unmatched bases: 2. CDR3 amino acids: CASSLKRGHTGELFF. DNA of the CDR3: TGTGCCAGCAGCTTAAAGCGGGGGCACACCGGGGAGCTGTTTTTT.

The CDR3 DNA is TGTGCCAGCTCACCAGGTTCTCTGCGTGGCGAAGAGCAGTTCTTC. Its protein is CASSPGSLRGEEQFF. This sequence joins TRBV18 and TRBJ2-1; unclear D gene. Trimming cost V 2 bases and J 10 bases, with 18 bases left between them. The CDR3 has 15 amino acids. Looked up from germline, CDR1 is KGHSH and CDR2 is LQKENI.

The CDR3 bases are TGTGCCAGCGAAGACAGGGGGAACACCGGGGAGCTGTTTTTT. Its protein is CASEDRGNTGELFF. The chain uses TRBV27 and TRBJ2-2; 8 bases are a match to TRBD1. Germline values: CDR1 MNHEY, CDR2 SMNVEV (reference sequence). Trimming took 8 bases from V and 1 from J; bases not matched to a gene: 3. The CDR3 sequence is 14 residues long.

The chain carries TRBV24-1 and TRBJ2-3, with 7 nucleotides matching TRBD2. This CDR3 region has 17 residues. The J segment lost 0 bases and the V segment lost 4 bases, leaving 9 bases of the junction unmatched. Germline values: CDR1 KGHDR, CDR2 SFDVKD. The DNA of the CDR3 is TGTGCCACCAGTGACTCAGACAGCGGGATTAGCACAGATACGCAGTATTTT. Translating gives CATSDSDSGISTDTQYF.

In DNA form, the CDR3 reads TGCGCCAGCAGTGAAGAGATCTGGGGCCGGGAGCTGTTTTTT. Protein: CASSEEIWGRELFF. The V and J genes are TRBV10-1 and TRBJ2-2; D possibly corresponds to TRBD1 (5 bases). CDR3 length: 14 residues. Germline values: CDR1 WNHNN, CDR2 SYGVQD (reference sequence). Deletions cut 3 bases from V and 9 bases from J, with 14 bases between.

The chain combines TRBV27 with TRBJ2-1; 9 nucleotides line up with TRBD1. The CDR3 is 13 amino acids. In germline, CDR1 is MNHEY, CDR2 SMNVEV (reference sequence). V lost 6 bases and J lost 3; bases outside the gene matches: 0. CDR3 protein: CASRDRGYNEQFF. The CDR3 DNA is TGTGCCAGCAGGGACAGGGGCTACAATGAGCAGTTCTTC.

This chain links TRBV12-3 or TRBV12-4 with TRBJ2-1; D unresolved. The CDR3 extends over 14 amino acids. Trimming removed 4 bases at V and 1 base at J, with 8 bases between. The CDR3 nucleotides are TGTGCCAGCAGTTCGTTGGGATCCTACAATGAGCAGTTCTTC. It codes for CASSSLGSYNEQFF.

This chain connects TRBV6-5 to TRBJ1-1; 11 bases line up with TRBD1. Germline V gene lookup returns CDR1 MNHEY and CDR2 SVGAGI. The ends lost 10 bases at V and 3 bases at J; junction bases unmatched: 10. The CDR3 runs to 15 residues. The CDR3 loop reads CATQDRGQGDTEAFF. CDR3 DNA: TGTGCCACCCAGGACAGGGGGCAAGGGGACACTGAAGCTTTCTTT.